The 29 T cell receptor beta chains reported below all come from one sample, sequenced in a study of blood T cell repertoires in COVID-19. The data were produced by immunoSEQ multiplex PCR, yet TCRdb's version contains in-frame clones alone and is incomplete. The sample holds some 290,000 clones, under 90% seen once. The sequenced sample was PBMCs or T cells enriched from blood (not recorded which). These receptors originate from a woman in her twenties or thirties who had recovered from COVID-19.

This clone was observed once. The rearrangement uses TRBV7-9 and TRBJ1-6; the D is unclear. Germline V lookup: CDR1 SEHNR, CDR2 FQNEAQ (reference sequence). CDR3 length: 13 amino acids. V lost 0 bases and J 8 bases, leaving 5 bases between the germline ends. In DNA form, the CDR3 reads TGTGCCAGCAGCTTAGCCGCAGATTCACCCCTCCACTTT. Its translation is CASSLAADSPLHF.

The V and J genes are TRBV3-1 (or the pseudogene TRBV3-2) and TRBJ2-5; tentative D call: TRBD2 (5 bases). This CDR3 comprises 16 residues. CDR1 and CDR2 (germline): LGHDT, YNNKEL (reference sequence). The V and J ends lost 3 bases and 8 bases respectively, with 22 bases between them. Here the CDR3 reads CASSHFGGERKRTQYF. In DNA form, the CDR3 reads TGTGCCAGCAGCCACTTTGGTGGGGAGCGAAAGAGAACCCAGTACTTC.

The chain combines TRBV6-5 with TRBJ1-1; D possibly corresponds to TRBD1 (6 bases). Germline V gene data show CDR1 as MNHEY and CDR2 as SVGAGI. The CDR3 length is 13 residues. The germline V and J ends were trimmed by 0 bases and 6 bases, with 8 bases remaining between them. Written as DNA, the CDR3 is TGTGCCAGCAGTTACTCACCAGGGGCTGAAGCTTTCTTT. Residues: CASSYSPGAEAFF.

This chain uses TRBV10-3 with TRBJ2-5; D unclear. The CDR3 covers 13 residues. Trimming shortened V by 5 bases and J by 6 bases, and 13 bases separated the two germline ends. Germline V gene sequence: CDR1 ENHRY, CDR2 SYGVKD. This chain's CDR3 is CAISLLARKTQYF. The CDR3 nucleotides read TGTGCCATCAGTTTACTTGCTCGAAAGACCCAGTACTTC.

This clone was seen a few times. The rearrangement links TRBV19 to TRBJ2-4; D ambiguous. Trimming took off 5 bases at V and 0 bases at J, with 11 bases between the two ends. CDR1 and CDR2 (germline): LNHDA, SQIVND (reference sequence). CDR3 size: 15 residues. CDR3 sequence: CASSGGSLAKNIQYF. As DNA, the CDR3 is TGTGCCAGTAGTGGCGGCAGTCTAGCCAAAAACATTCAGTACTTC.

In the case of this clone: At one end, the junction sequence differs from germline, possibly due to a read error. The J gene is TRBJ2-5, the V gene TRBV7-7; D is ambiguous. CDR1 is SSHAT and CDR2 is FNYEAQ in the germline V gene (reference sequence). The CDR3 covers 15 residues. Written as DNA, the CDR3 is TGTGCTAGCAGCTTAGCTGGAGCCGCTGGAGAGACCCAGTACTTC. Amino acid sequence: CASSLAGAAGETQYF.

This chain uses TRBV6-5 with TRBJ1-4; a weak D match, TRBD1 (6 bases). The CDR3 contains 16 residues. Germline V gene sequence: CDR1 MNHEY, CDR2 SVGAGI. V lost 2 bases and J lost 5, with 15 bases in between. This chain's CDR3 is CASSYVRQVRNEKLFF. The CDR3 DNA sequence: TGTGCCAGCAGTTACGTCCGACAGGTCCGCAATGAAAAACTGTTTTTT.

The chain carries TRBV5-4 and TRBJ2-6, with unresolved D. CDR1 SGHNT and CDR2 YYREEE come from the germline V gene (reference sequence). The germline V and J ends were trimmed by 0 bases and 4 bases, with 11 bases remaining between them. This CDR3 is 16 amino acids long. This chain's CDR3 is CASSLDSLPGANVLTF. The CDR3 DNA sequence: TGTGCCAGCAGCTTGGACTCCCTTCCCGGGGCCAACGTCCTGACTTTC. The full variable domain, in which reference TRBV5-4 and TRBJ2-6 provide the parts outside the CDR3, is ETGVTQSPTHLIKTRGQQVTLRCSSQSGHNTVSWYQQALGQGPQFIFQYYREEENGRGNFPPRFSGLQFPNYSSELNVNALELDDSALYLCASSLDSLPGANVLTFGAGSRLTVL.

V gene TRBV12-3 or TRBV12-4 combines with J gene TRBJ2-7, with D tentatively TRBD1 (5 bases). CDR3 size: 12 residues. V was trimmed by 3 bases and J by 4 bases, leaving 7 bases between them. CDR3 in DNA: TGTGCCAGCAGTTTGGGGCTTTACGAGCAGTACTTC. Its protein is CASSLGLYEQYF.

V and J are TRBV19 and TRBJ2-7, with 7 bases fitting TRBD2. This CDR3 is 15 amino acids long. The V gene end was trimmed by 3 bases and the J gene end by 2 bases; junction bases not matched to a gene: 7. Germline CDR1 is LNHDA and CDR2 is SQIVND (reference sequence). The chain's CDR3 is CASSIAGDGPYEQYF. Written as DNA, the CDR3 is TGTGCCAGTAGTATTGCGGGGGACGGGCCCTACGAGCAGTACTTC.

The chain carries TRBV9 and TRBJ1-5; 12 bases are shared with TRBD1. The germline V gene has CDR1 SGDLS and CDR2 YYNGEE. V shed 3 bases, J shed 6 bases, and the junction held 4 bases outside the gene matches. The CDR3 is 15 amino acids. This CDR3 is CASSGGTGGGQPQHF. The CDR3 region has the DNA TGTGCCAGCAGCGGCGGGACAGGGGGCGGTCAGCCCCAGCATTTT.

This rearrangement joins TRBV10-3 to TRBJ2-7, with 8 bases aligning to TRBD1. From germline, CDR1 is ENHRY and CDR2 SYGVKD. Trimming removed 4 bases from V and 2 bases from J; junction bases left unmatched: 4. CDR3 length equals 14 residues. The CDR3 DNA follows: TGTGCCATCAGTGTTGGGACAGGAGCCTACGAGCAGTACTTC. Its translation: CAISVGTGAYEQYF.

This rearrangement joins TRBV18 to TRBJ1-1; D gene unclear. The CDR3 consists of 14 residues. V shed 2 bases and J shed 3 bases, with 10 bases lying between them. From germline, CDR1 is KGHSH and CDR2 LQKENI. The CDR3 DNA follows: TGTGCCAGCTCACCAAGGCAGGTGGACACTGAAGCTTTCTTT. This gives the protein CASSPRQVDTEAFF.

The rearrangement joins TRBV28 to TRBJ2-7, with 9 nucleotides matching TRBD1. CDR3 size: 14 residues. Germline lookup yields CDR1 MDHEN and CDR2 SYDVKM. The J segment lost 3 bases and the V segment lost 5 bases, leaving 5 bases of the junction unmatched. The CDR3 protein is CASSQPGQGYEQYF. For the CDR3, the DNA is TGTGCCAGCAGTCAACCGGGACAGGGCTACGAGCAGTACTTC.

This clone was seen more than once but under ten times. This chain connects TRBV2 to TRBJ2-1; D unresolved. CDR1 SNHLY and CDR2 FYNNEI come from the germline V gene. With 7 bases removed from V and 6 bases from J, the gap between germline ends came to 19 bases. The CDR3 sequence is 15 residues long. The CDR3, as DNA: TGTGCCAGCACCCTTGGCTCCTTGAATGGCAATGAGCAGTTCTTC. It codes for CASTLGSLNGNEQFF.

The V call is TRBV9, the J call TRBJ2-2; 8 positions agree with TRBD2. The CDR3 length is 16 residues. V was pared by 4 bases and J by 4 bases, with 9 bases of the junction left unmatched. Germline V gene lookup returns CDR1 SGDLS and CDR2 YYNGEE. CDR3 bases: TGTGCCAGCAGCCCAGGACTAGCTCTGGGCACCGGGGAGCTGTTTTTT. Amino acids: CASSPGLALGTGELFF.

The rearrangement links TRBV4-1 to TRBJ2-7, with 7 bases lining up with TRBD2. Per germline, CDR1 MGHRA and CDR2 YSYEKL. The CDR3 is 15 residues long. V was pared by 3 bases and J by 0 bases, with 5 bases of the junction left unmatched. The CDR3 coding sequence is TGCGCCAGCAGCCACAGAGCGGGAATCTCCTACGAGCAGTACTTC. It encodes CASSHRAGISYEQYF.

The chain links TRBV25-1 to TRBJ2-7; 10 nucleotides line up with TRBD1. The germline gives CDR1 MGHDK, CDR2 SYGVNS. This CDR3 is 15 amino acids long. J gave up 4 bases and V 2 bases, and 5 bases lay outside the gene matches. The chain's CDR3 is CASSEPGTGAYEQYF. Here the CDR3 DNA reads TGTGCCAGCAGTGAACCCGGGACAGGGGCGTACGAGCAGTACTTC.

This clone was detected a few times. The rearrangement links TRBV6-4 to TRBJ2-1; 11 nucleotides agree with TRBD2. V trimming: 7 bases; J trimming: 7 bases; junction bases outside the gene matches: 9. The germline CDR1 and CDR2 sequences are MRHNA and SNTAGT. This CDR3 comprises 15 residues. Written as DNA, the CDR3 is TGTGCCAGCACCCACACTAGCGGGAGTGGTAATGAGCAGTTCTTC. Translated: CASTHTSGSGNEQFF.

V is TRBV7-3 and J is TRBJ2-2; TRBD1 aligns across 11 bases. CDR3 length equals 15 residues. Per germline, CDR1 SGHTA and CDR2 FQGTGA. V was pared by 5 bases and J by 6 bases, with 5 bases of the junction left unmatched. The CDR3 DNA reads as TGTGCCAGCAGCGCGGACAGGGGGCACGCCGGGGAGCTGTTTTTT. This translates into CASSADRGHAGELFF.

V usage is TRBV11-2 and J usage is TRBJ1-4, with 11 nucleotides matching TRBD1. V gave up 6 bases and J gave up 8 bases; unmatched junction bases: 11. This CDR3 has 16 amino acids. Germline CDR1 SGHAT, CDR2 FQNNGV. CDR3 DNA sequence: TGTGCCAGCAGGCGCCCCGGACAGGGGGCGCGGGAAAAACTGTTTTTT. Its translation is CASRRPGQGAREKLFF.

This chain uses TRBV7-9 with TRBJ2-7, with TRBD1 identical over 8 bases. Germline V gene sequence: CDR1 SEHNR, CDR2 FQNEAQ (reference sequence). The V segment lost 1 base and the J segment 4 bases; nucleotides outside the gene matches: 3. This CDR3 is built from 14 residues. CDR3 coding DNA: TGTGCCAGCAGCTTAGGGACAGGGTTTTACGAGCAGTACTTC. It is translated as CASSLGTGFYEQYF.

V usage is TRBV18 and J usage is TRBJ1-2, with TRBD1 matching 7 bases. Germline V lookup: CDR1 KGHSH, CDR2 LQKENI. The V segment lost 6 bases and the J segment 6 bases; nucleotides outside the gene matches: 16. This CDR3 is 16 amino acids long. The CDR3 sequence: CASSRTGITGAHGYTF. In DNA, the CDR3 is TGTGCCAGCTCGCGGACGGGAATAACAGGGGCCCATGGCTACACCTTC. Complete variable domain (other parts from reference TRBV18 and TRBJ1-2): NAGVMQNPRHLVRRRGQEARLRCSPMKGHSHVYWYRQLPEEGLKFMVYLQKENIIDESGMPKERFSAEFPKEGPSILRIQQVVRGDSAAYFCASSRTGITGAHGYTFGSGTRLTVV.

The chain joins TRBV27 to TRBJ2-2; D uncertain. The V gene lost 4 bases and the J gene lost 1 base, with 7 bases spanning the gap. CDR1 MNHEY and CDR2 SMNVEV come from the germline V gene (reference sequence). The CDR3 has 14 residues. The CDR3 nucleotides read TGTGCCAGCAGTTACCTAGGGAACACCGGGGAGCTGTTTTTT. It codes for CASSYLGNTGELFF.

The chain joins TRBV7-9 to TRBJ2-7; no clear D. The V gene's germline CDR1 is SEHNR and CDR2 FQNEAQ (reference sequence). V lost 5 bases and J lost 7, with 15 bases in between. The CDR3 totals 13 residues. The CDR3 region has the DNA TGTGCCAGCAGCCCGCACGACTTCTGGGAGCAGTACTTC. Protein sequence: CASSPHDFWEQYF. Drawing the rest from reference TRBV7-9 and TRBJ2-7, the complete variable domain is DTGVSQNPRHKITKRGQNVTFRCDPISEHNRLYWYRQTLGQGPEFLTYFQNEAQLEKSRLLSDRFSAERPKGSFSTLEIQRTEQGDSAMYLCASSPHDFWEQYFGPGTRLTVT.

The rearrangement links TRBV5-1 to TRBJ1-2, with TRBD1 matching over 8 bases. This CDR3 comprises 13 residues. CDR1 is SGHRS, CDR2 YFSETQ, per germline. The junction had 2 bases not matched to a gene; V was cut back by 1 base and J by 6 bases. CDR3 loop: CASSLRDRNGYTF. Written as DNA, the CDR3 is TGCGCCAGCAGCTTGAGGGACAGGAATGGCTACACCTTC.

CDR3 in amino acids: CASRLGGGVRQPQHF. The CDR3 DNA is TGTGCCAGCAGACTCGGCGGGGGGGTTCGCCAGCCCCAGCATTTT. This chain joins TRBV9 and TRBJ1-5, with a tentative D call TRBD1 (5 bases). The CDR3 runs to 15 residues. The germline V gene has CDR1 SGDLS and CDR2 YYNGEE. V was shortened by 5 bases and J by 7 bases, with 19 bases between the two germline ends.

The chain recombines TRBV2 with TRBJ1-5, with TRBD1 identical over 7 bases. CDR3 length: 16 amino acids. Germline V CDR1 and CDR2: SNHLY, FYNNEI. Trimming took 4 bases from V and 2 from J; bases not matched to a gene: 8. CDR3 loop: CASSGQGGIRNQPQHF. CDR3 coding DNA: TGTGCCAGCAGTGGACAGGGTGGGATTCGCAATCAGCCCCAGCATTTT.

The chain combines TRBV12-3 or TRBV12-4 with TRBJ1-5; D not certain. With 6 bases removed from V and 6 bases from J, the gap between germline ends came to 9 bases. CDR3 length equals 12 residues. CDR3 sequence (DNA): TGTGCCAGCAGCCTCGGACTTCAGCCCCAGCATTTT. It codes for CASSLGLQPQHF.